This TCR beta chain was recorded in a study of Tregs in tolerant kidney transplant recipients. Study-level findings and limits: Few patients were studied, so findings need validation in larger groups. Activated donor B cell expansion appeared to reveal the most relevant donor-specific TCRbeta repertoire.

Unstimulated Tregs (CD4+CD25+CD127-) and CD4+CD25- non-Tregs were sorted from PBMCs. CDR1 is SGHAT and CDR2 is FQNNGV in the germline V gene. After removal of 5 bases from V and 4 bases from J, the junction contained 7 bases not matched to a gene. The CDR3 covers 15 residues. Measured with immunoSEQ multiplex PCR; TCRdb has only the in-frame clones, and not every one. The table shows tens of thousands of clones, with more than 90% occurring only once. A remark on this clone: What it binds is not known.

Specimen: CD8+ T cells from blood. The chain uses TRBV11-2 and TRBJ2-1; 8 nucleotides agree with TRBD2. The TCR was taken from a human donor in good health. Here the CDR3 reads CASSLGGDYYNEQFF. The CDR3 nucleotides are TGTGCCAGCAGCCTCGGGGGGGATTATTACAATGAGCAGTTCTTC.